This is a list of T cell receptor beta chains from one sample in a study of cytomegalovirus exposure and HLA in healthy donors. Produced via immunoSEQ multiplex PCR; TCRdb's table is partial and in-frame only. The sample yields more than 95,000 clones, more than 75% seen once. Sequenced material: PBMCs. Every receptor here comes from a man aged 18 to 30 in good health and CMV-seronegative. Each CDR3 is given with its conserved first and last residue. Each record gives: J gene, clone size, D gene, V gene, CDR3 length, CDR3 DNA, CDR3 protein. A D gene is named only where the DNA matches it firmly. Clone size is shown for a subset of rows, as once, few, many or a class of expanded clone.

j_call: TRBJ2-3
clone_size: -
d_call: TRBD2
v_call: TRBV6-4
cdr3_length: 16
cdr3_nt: TGTGCCAGCAGTGCTACCGGGACTAGCGGCCCAGATACGCAGTATTTT
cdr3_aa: CASSATGTSGPDTQYF

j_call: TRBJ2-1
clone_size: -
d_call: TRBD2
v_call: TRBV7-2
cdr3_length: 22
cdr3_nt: TGTGCCAGCAGCTTAGCGTGGAGAGGTTTGGCGGGGGGGCTTAGCTCCTACAATGAGCAGTTCTTC
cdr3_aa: CASSLAWRGLAGGLSSYNEQFF

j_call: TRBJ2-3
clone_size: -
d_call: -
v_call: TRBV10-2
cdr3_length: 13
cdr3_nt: TGCGCCAGCAGACAGGGAGCAGGGGATACGCAGTATTTT
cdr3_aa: CASRQGAGDTQYF

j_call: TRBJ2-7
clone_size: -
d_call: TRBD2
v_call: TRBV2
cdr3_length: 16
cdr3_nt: TGTGCCAGCGAAACCCTAGCGGGGGGGCCGTCCGGCGAGCAGTACTTC
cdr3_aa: CASETLAGGPSGEQYF

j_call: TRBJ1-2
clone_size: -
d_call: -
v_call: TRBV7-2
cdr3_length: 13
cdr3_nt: TGTGCCAGCAGCTTAGTGGGGGCGGGTGGCTACACCTTC
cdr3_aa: CASSLVGAGGYTF

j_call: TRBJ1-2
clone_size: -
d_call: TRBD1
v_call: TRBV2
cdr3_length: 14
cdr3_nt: TGTGCCAGCAGCAGGGACAGGGGGGACTATGGCTACACCTTC
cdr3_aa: CASSRDRGDYGYTF

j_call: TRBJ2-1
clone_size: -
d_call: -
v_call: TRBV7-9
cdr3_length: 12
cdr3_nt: TGTGCCAGCAGCCGCCCTGGACTTAGAGGGTTCTTC
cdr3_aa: CASSRPGLRGFF

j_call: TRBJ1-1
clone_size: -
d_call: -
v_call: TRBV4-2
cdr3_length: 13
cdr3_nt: TGTGCCAGCAGCCGGGGGGGTCCCTCAGAAGCTTTCTTT
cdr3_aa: CASSRGGPSEAFF

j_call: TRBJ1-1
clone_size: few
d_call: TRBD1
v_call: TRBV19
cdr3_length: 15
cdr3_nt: TGTGCCAGTAGTACTCCCCCAGGGGGCAACACTGAAGCTTTCTTT
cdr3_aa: CASSTPPGGNTEAFF

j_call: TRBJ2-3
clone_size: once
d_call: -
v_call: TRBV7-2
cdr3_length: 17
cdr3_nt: TGTGCCAGCAGCTCGTCGACGGCGGGACGAAGCTACTATACGCAGTATTTT
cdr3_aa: CASSSSTAGRSYYTQYF

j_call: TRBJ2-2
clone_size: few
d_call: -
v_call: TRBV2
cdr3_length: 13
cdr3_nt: TGTGCCAGCAGTGGGACTGACACCGGGGAGCTGTTTTTT
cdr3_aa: CASSGTDTGELFF

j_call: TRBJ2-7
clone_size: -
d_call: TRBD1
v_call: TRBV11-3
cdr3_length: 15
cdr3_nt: TGTGCCAGCAGCTTATCCGCGACAGGGGGCGGCGAGCAGTACTTC
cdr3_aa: CASSLSATGGGEQYF

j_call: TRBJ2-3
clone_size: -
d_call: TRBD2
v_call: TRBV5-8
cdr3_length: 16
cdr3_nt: TGTGCCAGCAGCACCGAGCGGGGGATCTCCAGTGATACGCAGTATTTT
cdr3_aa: CASSTERGISSDTQYF

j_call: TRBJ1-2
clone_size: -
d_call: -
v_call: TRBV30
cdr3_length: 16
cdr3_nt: TGTGCCTGGAGCGGCCCGAGAGGGAGAGGATCTATTGGCTACACCTTC
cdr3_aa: CAWSGPRGRGSIGYTF

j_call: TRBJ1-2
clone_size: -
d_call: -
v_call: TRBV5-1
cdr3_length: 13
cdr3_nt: TGCGCCAGCAGCTTGTCAGGGGCGTCTGGCTACACCTTC
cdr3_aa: CASSLSGASGYTF

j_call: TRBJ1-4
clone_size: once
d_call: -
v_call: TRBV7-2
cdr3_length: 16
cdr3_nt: TGTGCCAGCAGCTTAGTGGGGGCAGGGAGAGGTGAAAAACTGTTTTTT
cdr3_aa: CASSLVGAGRGEKLFF

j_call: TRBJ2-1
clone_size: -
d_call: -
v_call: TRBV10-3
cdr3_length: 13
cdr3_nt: TGTGCCATCATGGGGGCGCAGACAAATGAGCAGTTCTTC
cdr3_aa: CAIMGAQTNEQFF

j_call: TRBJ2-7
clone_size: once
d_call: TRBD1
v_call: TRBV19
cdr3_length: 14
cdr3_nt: TGTGCCAGTAGTCCCACGCAGGGGGTCTACGAGCAGTACTTC
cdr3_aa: CASSPTQGVYEQYF

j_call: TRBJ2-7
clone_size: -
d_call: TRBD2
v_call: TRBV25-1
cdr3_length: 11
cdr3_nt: TGTGCCAGCAGTGGGGGGGGCGAGCAGTACTTC
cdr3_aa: CASSGGGEQYF

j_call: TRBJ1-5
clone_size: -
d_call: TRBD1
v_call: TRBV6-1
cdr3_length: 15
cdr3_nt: TGTGCCAGCAGCCACGGACAGGGAAGGGTGCGGCCCCAGCATTTT
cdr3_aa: CASSHGQGRVRPQHF

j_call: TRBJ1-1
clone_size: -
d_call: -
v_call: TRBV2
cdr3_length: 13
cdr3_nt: TGTGCCAGCAGCCAGGGCGTGAACACTGAAGCTTTCTTT
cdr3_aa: CASSQGVNTEAFF

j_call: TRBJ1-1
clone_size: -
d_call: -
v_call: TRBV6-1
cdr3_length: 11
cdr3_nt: TGTGCCAGCAGTGCCGGGTTCGAAGCTTTCTTT
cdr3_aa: CASSAGFEAFF

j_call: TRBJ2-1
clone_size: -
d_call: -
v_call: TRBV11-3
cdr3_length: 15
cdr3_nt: TGTGCCAGCAGCTTAGACCAGAACTCCTACAATGAGCAGTTCTTC
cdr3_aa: CASSLDQNSYNEQFF

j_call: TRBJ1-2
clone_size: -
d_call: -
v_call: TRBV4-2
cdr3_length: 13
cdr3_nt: TGTGCCAGCAGCCAACCGGGGGGGGATGGCTACACCTTC
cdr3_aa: CASSQPGGDGYTF

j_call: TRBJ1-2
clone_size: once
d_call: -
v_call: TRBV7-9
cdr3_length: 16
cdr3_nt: TGTGCCAGCAGCTTAAATCGGGCGGGAGCCAACTATGGCTACACCTTC
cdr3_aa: CASSLNRAGANYGYTF

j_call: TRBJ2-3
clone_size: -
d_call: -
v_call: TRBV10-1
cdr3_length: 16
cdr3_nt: TGCGCCAGCAGTGACGGTGCGGACTGGGGCACAGATACGCAGTATTTT
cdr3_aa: CASSDGADWGTDTQYF

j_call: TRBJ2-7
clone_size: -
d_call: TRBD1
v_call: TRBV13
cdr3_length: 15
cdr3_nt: TGTGCCAGCAGCGTCGGGACAGCTCTGAGCTACGAGCAGTACTTC
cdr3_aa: CASSVGTALSYEQYF

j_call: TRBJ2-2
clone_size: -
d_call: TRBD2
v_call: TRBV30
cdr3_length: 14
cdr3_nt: TGTGCCTGGAGGAACCGGGGGGGTTTCGGGGAGCTGTTTTTT
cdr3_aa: CAWRNRGGFGELFF

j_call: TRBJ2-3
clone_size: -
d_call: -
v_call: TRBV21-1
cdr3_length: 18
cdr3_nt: TGTGCCAGCAGCAAAAGTGGGGATAGCGGGCTCCGCACAGATACGCAGTATTTT
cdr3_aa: CASSKSGDSGLRTDTQYF

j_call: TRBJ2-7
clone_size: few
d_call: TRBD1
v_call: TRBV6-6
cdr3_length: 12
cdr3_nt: TGTGCCAGCAGTACCAGGGGGCACGAGCAGTACTTC
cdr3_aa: CASSTRGHEQYF

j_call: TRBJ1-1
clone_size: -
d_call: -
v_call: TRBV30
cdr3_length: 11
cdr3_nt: TGTGCCTGGAGTGCCTCAGGGGAAGCTTTCTTT
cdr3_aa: CAWSASGEAFF

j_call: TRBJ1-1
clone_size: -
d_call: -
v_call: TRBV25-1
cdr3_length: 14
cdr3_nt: TGTGCCAGCGGGAAAGCAGGGGTTGGGACTGAAGCTTTCTTT
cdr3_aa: CASGKAGVGTEAFF